These 30 T cell receptor beta chains originate from one sample sequenced in a study of neurological immune-mediated disorders. Via MiXCR, TCRdb re-called the 5' RACE reads, giving one row per CDR3 protein. Of about 95,000 distinct CDR3 sequences listed, roughly 4% are singletons. Sequencing used PBMCs. The receptors stem from a woman aged 18-29 years with multiple sclerosis.

This clonotype was found many times. This rearrangement joins TRBV20-1 to TRBJ1-6, with no clear D. The CDR3 is 17 residues long. V lost 0 bases to trimming and J lost 7 bases, with 19 bases between them. The germline V gene has CDR1 DFQATT and CDR2 SNEGSKA (reference sequence). The CDR3 region has the DNA TGCAGTGCTAGAGATAATCGGGCAGCGCGCGTCAATTCACCCCTCCACTTT. Its protein product is CSARDNRAARVNSPLHF.

This clonotype was seen ten or more times. This chain joins TRBV5-1 and TRBJ2-7; TRBD1 agrees at 10 bases. This CDR3 is 14 amino acids long. Germline assignment: CDR1 SGHRS and CDR2 YFSETQ. The J segment lost 4 bases and the V segment lost 5 bases, leaving 6 bases of the junction unmatched. CDR3 bases: TGCGCCAGCAGAGTGACAGGGGGCGAATACGAGCAGTACTTC. It encodes CASRVTGGEYEQYF.

This clonotype has only a few counts. This sequence may be a read error, since a much larger clone differs from it by one base. The chain joins TRBV20-1 to TRBJ2-7; D uncertain. CDR3 size: 13 residues. The germline V gene encodes CDR1 DFQATT and CDR2 SNEGSKA (reference sequence). Here the CDR3 reads CSDRVAGTYEQYF. CDR3 nucleotide sequence: TGCAGTGATAGAGTAGCAGGTACCTACGAGCAGTACTTC.

There are many counts of this clonotype. CDR3 nucleotides: TGTGCCAGCAGGGAAAGGACAGGGGACTACGAGCAGTACTTC. Translation: CASRERTGDYEQYF. The chain couples TRBV2 to TRBJ2-7, with TRBD1 matching over 9 bases. Germline CDR1 reads SNHLY; CDR2 reads FYNNEI. V trimming: 6 bases; J trimming: 3 bases; junction bases outside the gene matches: 6. The CDR3 totals 14 residues.

This clonotype occurred many times. The V call is TRBV6-2 or TRBV6-3, the J call TRBJ2-5, with D perhaps TRBD2 (6 bases). CDR1 and CDR2 (germline): MNHEY, SVGEGT. V was pared by 6 bases and J by 5 bases, with 10 bases between. This CDR3 is 12 amino acids long. CDR3 nucleotides: TGTGCCAGCAGGGCGGAGGGGGAGACCCAGTACTTC. It encodes CASRAEGETQYF.

This clonotype was recorded at least ten times. The chain has TRBV7-9 and TRBJ2-5; 8 bases agree with TRBD2. Germline V lookup: CDR1 SEHNR, CDR2 FQNEAQ (reference sequence). J was trimmed by 5 bases and V by 5 bases; bases with no gene match: 4. CDR3 length equals 13 residues. CDR3 nucleotides: TGTGCCAGCAGCCTACTAGCGGCCGAGACCCAGTACTTC. Amino acid sequence: CASSLLAAETQYF.

With regard to this clonotype: This may be a read error, as it is one base from a much larger clone. The V and J genes are TRBV28 and TRBJ2-3; no definite D call. There are 11 residues in the CDR3. CDR1 MDHEN and CDR2 SYDVKM come from the germline V gene. The CDR3 protein is CDSSLADTQYF. CDR3 nucleotide sequence: TGTGACAGCAGTTTAGCAGATACGCAGTATTTT.

This clonotype was found many times. The chain employs TRBV6-2 or TRBV6-3 and TRBJ1-1; no firm D call. With 10 bases removed from V and 5 bases from J, the gap between germline ends came to 14 bases. CDR1 and CDR2 from the germline V gene are MNHEY and SVGEGT. The CDR3 length is 12 residues. The CDR3 nucleotides are TGTGCCACCTCGGATCCGGTAACTGAAGCTTTCTTT. Translating gives CATSDPVTEAFF.

Many counts were recorded for this clonotype. The V gene is TRBV12-3 or TRBV12-4, the J gene TRBJ2-7; D may match TRBD1 or TRBD2 (5 bases each). Between the trimmed V and J ends, which lost 5 bases and 7 bases, there was a span of 15 bases. The CDR3 contains 13 residues. This CDR3 reads CASSMGRMGEQYF. In DNA, the CDR3 is TGTGCCAGCAGTATGGGACGTATGGGGGAGCAGTACTTC.

This clonotype was observed at least ten times. The chain links TRBV14 to TRBJ2-3, with 8 bases identical to TRBD2. CDR1 and CDR2 (germline): SGHDN, FVKESK. This CDR3 contains 17 residues. V gave up 1 base and J gave up 1 base; unmatched junction bases: 7. As DNA, the CDR3 is TGTGCCAGCAGCCAAGGCTACGGGGGGGCCGGCACAGATACGCAGTATTTT. Protein sequence: CASSQGYGGAGTDTQYF.

In this sample, this clonotype turned up many times. This chain uses TRBV10-3 with TRBJ1-2; 10 nucleotides match TRBD1. V was pared by 8 bases and J by 7 bases, with 13 bases of the junction left unmatched. The CDR3 is 15 amino acids. Germline lookup yields CDR1 ENHRY and CDR2 SYGVKD. The CDR3 is CAIGGPGQGSLGYTF. The CDR3 DNA is TGTGCCATCGGGGGGCCGGGACAGGGGTCGCTTGGCTACACCTTC.

J is TRBJ2-5 and V is TRBV10-2, with no clear D. Per the germline V gene, CDR1 is WSHSY and CDR2 is SAAADI. Trimming took 2 bases from V and 4 from J, leaving 2 bases between them. The CDR3 consists of 11 residues. DNA for the CDR3: TGCGCCAGCAGTGAGATAGAGACCCAGTACTTC. This encodes CASSEIETQYF.

This clonotype has at least ten counts. The V call is TRBV5-5, the J call TRBJ1-2, with 8 bases matching TRBD1. The ends lost 4 bases at V and 5 bases at J; junction bases unmatched: 10. CDR1 and CDR2 from the germline V gene are SGHKS and YYEKEE (reference sequence). The CDR3 is 15 amino acids. DNA for the CDR3: TGTGCCAGCAGCCCCGGACAGGGTTCTGGATATGGCTACACCTTC. This translates into CASSPGQGSGYGYTF.

This clonotype was detected ten times or more. The CDR3 here is CSVDGSETYEQYF. The CDR3 DNA reads TGCAGCGTTGATGGCAGCGAAACTTACGAGCAGTACTTC. The gene calls are TRBV29-1 and TRBJ2-7; D is unclear. V was shortened by 3 bases and J by 4 bases, with 13 bases between the two germline ends. From germline, CDR1 is SQVTM and CDR2 ANQGSEA. The CDR3 sequence is 13 residues long.

This clonotype was observed at least ten times. The rearrangement joins TRBV12-3 or TRBV12-4 to TRBJ1-2; D is possibly TRBD1 (5 bases). Trimming shortened V by 7 bases and J by 5 bases, and 11 bases separated the two germline ends. The length of the CDR3 is 12 residues. CDR3 region: CASTTAMYGYTF. CDR3 sequence (DNA): TGTGCCAGCACGACAGCTATGTATGGCTACACCTTC.

In its sample, this clonotype was seen many times. The chain uses TRBV7-2 and TRBJ2-3, with D unclear. The germline gives CDR1 SGHTA, CDR2 FQGNSA. The germline V and J ends were trimmed by 5 bases and 5 bases, with 14 bases remaining between them. The CDR3 runs to 14 residues. For the CDR3, the DNA is TGTGCCAGCAGCCAAGAGCCATTTCGAGATACGCAGTATTTT. Protein sequence: CASSQEPFRDTQYF. The full variable domain, with the rest looked up from reference TRBV7-2 and TRBJ2-3, is GAGVSQSPSNKVTEKGKDVELRCDPISGHTALYWYRQSLGQGLEFLIYFQGNSAPDKSGLPSDRFSAERTGGSVSTLTIQRTQQEDSAVYLCASSQEPFRDTQYFGPGTRLTVL.

This clonotype was seen many times. This rearrangement joins TRBV19 to TRBJ2-1, with TRBD2 matching 7 bases. V gave up 6 bases and J gave up 4 bases; unmatched junction bases: 6. In germline, CDR1 is LNHDA, CDR2 SQIVND (reference sequence). This CDR3 has 14 residues. In nucleotides, the CDR3 is TGTGCCAGTAGAGGCAGCGGGAATTACAATGAGCAGTTCTTC. Its protein is CASRGSGNYNEQFF.

This clonotype has at least ten counts. V and J are TRBV6-2 or TRBV6-3 and TRBJ1-5, with TRBD1 matching 7 bases. Germline trimming cut 3 bases from V and 7 bases from J; bases unmatched to any gene: 9. Germline values: CDR1 MNHEY, CDR2 SVGEGT. This CDR3 has 15 residues. The CDR3 loop reads CASSYNSQGGQPQHF. The CDR3 DNA reads TGTGCCAGCAGTTATAACAGCCAAGGGGGCCAGCCCCAGCATTTT.

This clonotype occurred once. A read error is possible here, since a much larger clone lies one base away. The V call is TRBV5-1, the J call TRBJ2-3; D remains unclear. The CDR3 has 14 residues. Germline V lookup: CDR1 SGHRS, CDR2 YFSETQ. Here the CDR3 reads CAISLPEVTDTQYF. Written as DNA, the CDR3 is TGCGCCATCAGCTTGCCGGAAGTCACAGATACGCAGTATTTT.

This clonotype was found many times. This chain connects TRBV12-3 or TRBV12-4 to TRBJ2-7; D call uncertain. CDR3 length: 13 amino acids. Trimming cost V 7 bases and J 4 bases, with 14 bases left between them. In DNA form, the CDR3 reads TGTGCCAGCACCCCACTTTTGGGATACGAGCAGTACTTC. Translation: CASTPLLGYEQYF.

This clonotype has a count of ten or more. In DNA form, the CDR3 reads TGTGCCAGCAGCAGATCGACAGGGGCGGATGAGCAGTACTTC. As protein: CASSRSTGADEQYF. The rearrangement links TRBV21-1 to TRBJ2-7; the listed D gene, TRBD1, was not tested against the DNA. TRBV21-1 is tagged as a pseudogene. The CDR3 runs 14 residues.

This clonotype was counted at least ten times. The chain joins TRBV7-2 to TRBJ2-7, with 8 bases identical to TRBD2. The J segment lost 1 base and the V segment lost 1 base, leaving 6 bases of the junction unmatched. Germline V gene sequence: CDR1 SGHTA, CDR2 FQGNSA. The CDR3 sequence is 16 residues long. The CDR3 sequence: CASSLGPSGGSYEQYF. DNA for the CDR3: TGTGCCAGCAGCTTAGGTCCCAGCGGGGGTTCCTACGAGCAGTACTTC.

This clonotype has ten or more counts. This chain connects TRBV15 to TRBJ2-7, with TRBD1 matching over 9 bases. The V and J ends lost 3 bases and 1 base, in that order; junction bases with no gene match: 13. This CDR3 contains 18 residues. Looked up from germline, CDR1 is LNHNV and CDR2 is YYDKDF (reference sequence). CDR3 loop: CATSRGPGQGFSSYEQYF. For the CDR3, the DNA is TGTGCCACCAGCAGGGGCCCGGGACAGGGTTTTTCATCCTACGAGCAGTACTTC.

This clonotype occurred many times. The gene calls are TRBV5-1 and TRBJ2-2; no reliable D call. Germline V gives CDR1 SGHRS, CDR2 YFSETQ. Trimming pared 5 bases from V and 3 bases from J, leaving 2 bases between. The length of the CDR3 is 11 residues. For the CDR3, the DNA is TGCGCCAGCAGGGACACCGGGGAGCTGTTTTTT. Translation: CASRDTGELFF.

This clonotype came up many times. The chain employs TRBV6-4 and TRBJ2-3, with TRBD2 matching over 8 bases. V was clipped by 4 bases and J by 4 bases; unmatched bases: 10. This CDR3 region has 16 residues. Germline assignment: CDR1 MRHNA and CDR2 SNTAGT. The CDR3: CASSATPGGGSDTQYF. CDR3 nucleotides: TGTGCCAGCAGTGCCACCCCCGGGGGGGGGTCAGATACGCAGTATTTT.

This clonotype was seen ten or more times. The chain couples TRBV20-1 to TRBJ2-1; D is tentatively TRBD1 or TRBD2 (5 bases each). The V gene lost 5 bases and the J gene lost 13 bases, with 15 bases spanning the gap. The CDR3 contains 11 residues. Germline V CDR1 and CDR2: DFQATT, SNEGSKA (reference sequence). Here the CDR3 DNA reads TGCAGTGCTTACGCCGGGACCGTTCAGTTCTTC. The encoded protein is CSAYAGTVQFF.

This clonotype has only a few counts. The gene calls are TRBV12-3 or TRBV12-4 and TRBJ1-1; weak D call: TRBD1 (5 bases). V was pared by 0 bases and J by 6 bases, with 8 bases between. The CDR3 covers 13 residues. The DNA for the CDR3 is TGTGCCAGCAGTTTAGCCCAGGGTCCTGAAGCTTTCTTT. Translating it yields CASSLAQGPEAFF.

This clonotype came up many times. The chain couples TRBV7-6 to TRBJ2-5; 10 bases agree with TRBD2. CDR3 length: 14 residues. With 5 bases clipped from V and 6 bases from J, the junction kept 6 bases outside the gene matches. Germline V gene data show CDR1 as SGHVS and CDR2 as FNYEAQ. CDR3 bases: TGTGCCAGCAGCCTGGCTAGCGGGGGTAAGACCCAGTACTTC. Protein: CASSLASGGKTQYF.

Ten or more counts support this clonotype. The chain couples TRBV20-1 to TRBJ2-7; TRBD2 matches at 9 bases. The junction had 7 bases not matched to a gene; V was cut back by 0 bases and J by 4 bases. The CDR3 extends over 15 amino acids. The germline V gene encodes CDR1 DFQATT and CDR2 SNEGSKA (reference sequence). The CDR3 here is CSARDPGLATYEQYF. CDR3 DNA: TGCAGTGCTAGAGATCCAGGACTAGCGACTTACGAGCAGTACTTC.

This clonotype showed up many times. The chain recombines TRBV5-1 with TRBJ2-6; D unresolved. CDR1 is SGHRS, CDR2 YFSETQ, per germline. This CDR3 spans 13 amino acids. Trimming stripped 7 bases from V and 3 bases from J, with 8 bases between. CDR3 amino acids: CASAVYGANVLTF. The CDR3 DNA is TGCGCCAGCGCGGTGTATGGGGCCAACGTCCTGACTTTC.